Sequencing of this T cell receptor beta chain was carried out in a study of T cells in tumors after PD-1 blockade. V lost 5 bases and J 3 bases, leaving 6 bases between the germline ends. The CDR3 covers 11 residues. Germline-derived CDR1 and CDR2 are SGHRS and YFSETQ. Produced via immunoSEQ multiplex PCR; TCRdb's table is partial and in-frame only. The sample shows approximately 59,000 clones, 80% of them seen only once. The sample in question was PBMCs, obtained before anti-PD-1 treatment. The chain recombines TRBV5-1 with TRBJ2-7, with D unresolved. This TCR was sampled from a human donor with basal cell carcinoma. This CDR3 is CASSDFYEQYF. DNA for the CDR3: TGCGCCAGCAGTGACTTCTACGAGCAGTACTTC.